Below are 15 T cell receptor beta chains sequenced from a single sample in a study of blood T cell repertoires in COVID-19. Some clones are missing from TCRdb's copy, which holds only in-frame ones; the method was immunoSEQ multiplex PCR. The table includes about 130,000 clones, roughly 88% detected once. Sequencing used peripheral blood. These receptors were collected from a man aged 50 to 59 with acute or convalescent COVID-19.

The chain joins TRBV5-1 to TRBJ2-4; 8 bases fit TRBD2. With V trimmed by 0 bases and J by 13 bases, 12 bases remained unmatched. This CDR3 region has 15 residues. Germline V gives CDR1 SGHRS, CDR2 YFSETQ. CDR3 residues: CASSLAFSGAGGQYF. The CDR3 nucleotides read TGCGCCAGCAGCTTGGCTTTTAGCGGGGCGGGAGGCCAGTACTTC.

V and J are TRBV4-1 and TRBJ1-1; TRBD1 is a possible D gene (5 bases). This CDR3 has 16 amino acids. The V gene lost 4 bases and the J gene lost 0 bases, with 15 bases spanning the gap. CDR1 MGHRA and CDR2 YSYEKL come from the germline V gene. DNA for the CDR3: TGCGCCAGCAGCCCCTTCCCCCGACAGTTGAACACTGAAGCTTTCTTT. Its protein product is CASSPFPRQLNTEAFF.

This chain joins TRBV2 and TRBJ1-3; D is ambiguous. V dropped 2 bases and J dropped 4 bases, with 12 bases sitting between them. The CDR3 is 15 amino acids. Germline V gene data show CDR1 as SNHLY and CDR2 as FYNNEI. Here the CDR3 DNA reads TGTGCCAGCAGTGAAACTAGGGAGGCCGGAAACACCATATATTTT. It codes for CASSETREAGNTIYF.

This chain links TRBV11-2 with TRBJ2-2, with D possibly TRBD2 on 7 matching bases. Germline V gene lookup returns CDR1 SGHAT and CDR2 FQNNGV. Trimming removed 8 bases from V and 6 bases from J, with 22 bases in between. The CDR3 has 16 amino acids. The CDR3 region has the DNA TGTGCCAGCGGCGATGGGGGGCAGGGGAGGGCCGGGGAGCTGTTTTTT. Amino acids: CASGDGGQGRAGELFF.

The rearrangement links TRBV5-1 to TRBJ2-1; no definite D call. The CDR3 loop spans 16 amino acids. The germline CDR1 and CDR2 sequences are SGHRS and YFSETQ. Trimming shortened V by 1 base and J by 0 bases, and 11 bases separated the two germline ends. The DNA for the CDR3 is TGCGCCAGCAGCTTGCAGGCCCTCAGCTCCTACAATGAGCAGTTCTTC. Protein sequence: CASSLQALSSYNEQFF.

The J gene is TRBJ2-1, the V gene TRBV7-9; possibly TRBD1 for D (5 bases). The CDR3 loop spans 14 amino acids. Trimming took 0 bases from V and 9 from J, leaving 12 bases between them. Looked up from germline, CDR1 is SEHNR and CDR2 is FQNEAQ (reference sequence). CDR3 bases: TGTGCCAGCAGCTTAGCTACTTGGGGCGGTGAGCAGTTCTTC. Its translation: CASSLATWGGEQFF.

V usage is TRBV5-1 and J usage is TRBJ1-2; D is unclear. Germline V gives CDR1 SGHRS, CDR2 YFSETQ. The CDR3 length is 14 residues. The ends were cut back, 0 bases at V and 3 bases at J, with 9 bases in the middle. The chain's CDR3 is CASSLVFEDYGYTF. The CDR3 nucleotides are TGCGCCAGCAGCTTGGTGTTCGAGGACTATGGCTACACCTTC.

This rearrangement joins TRBV5-1 to TRBJ2-5, with D possibly matching TRBD2 (5 bases). This CDR3 region has 14 residues. From germline, CDR1 is SGHRS and CDR2 YFSETQ. V was cut by 3 bases and J by 5 bases, with 14 bases left in between. CDR3 in DNA: TGCGCCAGCAGCTCTGGGTCCCCGGGGGAGACCCAGTACTTC. This translates into CASSSGSPGETQYF.

The chain uses TRBV5-1 and TRBJ2-5, with 7 bases that match TRBD2. Germline V gives CDR1 SGHRS, CDR2 YFSETQ. The CDR3 runs 14 residues. Trimming removed 0 bases from V and 3 bases from J; junction bases left unmatched: 2. The CDR3 DNA is TGCGCCAGCAGCTTGGGGACTAGTAAAGAGACCCAGTACTTC. It codes for CASSLGTSKETQYF.

V gene TRBV2 combines with J gene TRBJ2-7; a weak D match, TRBD1 (6 bases). Trimming took off 2 bases at V and 1 base at J, with 9 bases between the two ends. CDR1 is SNHLY, CDR2 FYNNEI, per germline. This CDR3 has 14 residues. CDR3 residues: CASSEYGQSYEQYF. The CDR3 DNA follows: TGTGCCAGCAGTGAATATGGACAGTCCTACGAGCAGTACTTC.

V usage is TRBV16 and J usage is TRBJ1-6; D uncertain. V lost 3 bases to trimming and J lost 9 bases, with 15 bases between them. The CDR3 contains 15 residues. Germline V gene data show CDR1 as KGHSY and CDR2 as FQNENV. In DNA form, the CDR3 reads TGTGCCAGCAGCCATGATGAGAGGGTCCGTTCACCCCTCCACTTT. This translates into CASSHDERVRSPLHF.

The chain couples TRBV11-2 to TRBJ2-1, with a possible D match to TRBD1 (5 bases). The CDR3 contains 15 residues. V was cut by 2 bases and J by 6 bases, with 14 bases left in between. Germline CDR1 reads SGHAT; CDR2 reads FQNNGV. In DNA form, the CDR3 reads TGTGCCAGCAGCTTACGCCGGACCCAGGGCAATGAGCAGTTCTTC. It codes for CASSLRRTQGNEQFF.

This chain connects TRBV24-1 to TRBJ2-2; 9 nucleotides align to TRBD1. Germline V gives CDR1 KGHDR, CDR2 SFDVKD. The CDR3 covers 15 residues. V gave up 3 bases and J gave up 8 bases; unmatched junction bases: 6. The CDR3 region is CATSDGGQGLGELFF. As DNA, the CDR3 is TGTGCCACCAGTGATGGGGGACAGGGCTTAGGGGAGCTGTTTTTT.

The chain uses TRBV3-1 (or the pseudogene TRBV3-2) and TRBJ1-1; weak D call: TRBD1 (6 bases). Germline CDR1 LGHDT, CDR2 YNNKEL (reference sequence). The ends were cut back, 6 bases at V and 10 bases at J, with 18 bases in the middle. The CDR3 is 13 amino acids. The CDR3 is CASSKGGGDLAFF. Written as DNA, the CDR3 is TGTGCCAGCAGTAAAGGGGGGGGCGACTTAGCTTTCTTT.

Only one count was recorded for this clone. The genes are TRBV5-1 and TRBJ1-1, with 7 positions matching TRBD1. CDR3 length: 15 residues. Germline V gene lookup returns CDR1 SGHRS and CDR2 YFSETQ. With 6 bases clipped from V and 4 bases from J, the junction kept 12 bases outside the gene matches. The CDR3 spells CASTRGTLVGTEAFF. DNA for the CDR3: TGCGCCAGCACCAGGGGGACGCTTGTGGGCACTGAAGCTTTCTTT.